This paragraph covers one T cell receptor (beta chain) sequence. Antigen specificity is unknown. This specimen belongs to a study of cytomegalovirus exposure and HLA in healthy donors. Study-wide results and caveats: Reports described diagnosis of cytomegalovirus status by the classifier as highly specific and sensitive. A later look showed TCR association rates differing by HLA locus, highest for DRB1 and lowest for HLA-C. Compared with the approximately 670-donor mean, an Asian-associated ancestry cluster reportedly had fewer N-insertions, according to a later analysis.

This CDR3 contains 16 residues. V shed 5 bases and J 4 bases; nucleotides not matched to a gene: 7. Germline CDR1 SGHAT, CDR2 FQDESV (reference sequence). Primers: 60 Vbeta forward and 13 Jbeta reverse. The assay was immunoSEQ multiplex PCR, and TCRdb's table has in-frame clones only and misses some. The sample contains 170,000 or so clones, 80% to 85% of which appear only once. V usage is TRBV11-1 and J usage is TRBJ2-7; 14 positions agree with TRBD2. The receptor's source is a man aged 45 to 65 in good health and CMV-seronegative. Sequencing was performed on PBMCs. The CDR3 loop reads CASSLGLAGATYEQYF. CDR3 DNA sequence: TGTGCCAGCAGCCTGGGACTAGCGGGGGCTACGTACGAGCAGTACTTC. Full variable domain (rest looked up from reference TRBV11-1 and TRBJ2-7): EAEVAQSPRYKITEKSQAVAFWCDPISGHATLYWYRQILGQGPELLVQFQDESVVDDSQLPKDRFSAERLKGVDSTLKIQPAELGDSAMYLCASSLGLAGATYEQYFGPGTRLTVT.